One T cell receptor (beta chain) is described in this entry. Its antigen is not known. The CDR3 sequence is 16 residues long. The ends were cut back, 2 bases at V and 3 bases at J, with 14 bases in the middle. Germline V CDR1 and CDR2: MDHEN, SYDVKM. These data come from a study of post-analysis software for immune sequencing data. Overall study results and limits: There was significantly lower normalized Chao1 diversity in multiple sclerosis patients than in controls. Higher frequency in patients than in controls was seen for five TRBV segments, with TRBV5-6, TRBV5-1 and TRBV20-1 among them. F measure grouped same-batch samples tightly together.

The library was made from cDNA and included unique molecular identifiers. TCRdb ran MiXCR on the PCR reads and lists one entry per CDR3 protein. The sample contains roughly 540,000 distinct CDR3 sequences, 30% to 40% of which appear only once. V is TRBV28 and J is TRBJ2-1, with D hard to call. This receptor was identified in a girl aged 2-17 years with multiple sclerosis. The source material was blood. The CDR3: CASSLDKGRLYNEQFF. CDR3 DNA sequence: TGTGCCAGCAGTTTAGATAAAGGCAGGCTCTACAATGAGCAGTTCTTC. The full variable domain, in which reference TRBV28 and TRBJ2-1 provide the parts outside the CDR3, is DVKVTQSSRYLVKRTGEKVFLECVQDMDHENMFWYRQDPGLGLRLIYFSYDVKMKEKGDIPEGYSVSREKKERFSLILESASTNQTSMYLCASSLDKGRLYNEQFFGPGTRLTVL.